The present T cell receptor beta chain was sequenced within a study of shared clonotypes between healthy human individuals. The CDR3 runs 16 residues. Per the germline V gene, CDR1 is LGHNT and CDR2 is FRNRAP. V was clipped by 0 bases and J by 7 bases; unmatched bases: 9. Deep-level assay runs were performed. The data were produced by immunoSEQ multiplex PCR, yet TCRdb's version contains in-frame clones alone and is incomplete. The data show approximately 2.1 million clones, 90% to 95% seen once. The sample taken for sequencing was naive CD4+ T cells from PBMCs. Subset reported: CD45RA+ positively selected. The receptor was isolated from a man between 18 and 29 years old in good health. Some clones in this sample may be carry-over from other donors' samples. V is TRBV12-5 and J is TRBJ2-1; 7 bases match TRBD2. As DNA, the CDR3 is TGTGCTAGTGGTTTGGTAAGGCCTAGCGGACCTAATGAGCAGTTCTTC. It is translated as CASGLVRPSGPNEQFF.